This TCR beta chain was observed in a study of blood T cell repertoires in COVID-19. For the study at large: The United States, Italy and Spain supplied acute and convalescent COVID-19 samples. Sources were T cells, B-cell-depleted T cells, or PBMCs; the material itself was cDNA or gDNA.

Per the study methods: Estimation of nucleated cell counts was performed using reference gene primer amplification. The data were produced by immunoSEQ multiplex PCR, yet TCRdb's version contains in-frame clones alone and is incomplete. The DNA was the basis for D and trimming; V, J and clone size are from that table. The sample consists of just under 60,000 clones, around 80% of them appearing once. V gave up 2 bases and J gave up 2 bases; unmatched junction bases: 5. CDR1 is PRHDT, CDR2 FYEKMQ, per germline (reference sequence). The CDR3 has 16 residues. Sequenced material: peripheral blood. The sequence was collected from a human donor in a cohort sampled during active COVID-19. The J gene is TRBJ2-3, the V gene TRBV13; 9 bases fit TRBD1. CDR3 DNA sequence: TGTGCCAGCAGCTTAAGGGGGACAGGGACCACAGATACGCAGTATTTT. Translating gives CASSLRGTGTTDTQYF.